Shown below are 21 T cell receptor beta chains from a single sample sequenced in a study of blood T cell repertoires in COVID-19. TCRdb's table, derived via immunoSEQ multiplex PCR, lists solely in-frame clones and lacks some. The table includes just under 250,000 clones, roughly 90% detected once. Input material: PBMCs or T cells enriched from blood (not recorded which). The receptors come from a woman aged 25-40 years who had recovered from COVID-19.

The chain couples TRBV9 to TRBJ2-2; 8 positions agree with TRBD2. Per the germline V gene, CDR1 is SGDLS and CDR2 is YYNGEE. This CDR3 spans 15 amino acids. Trimming took 4 bases from V and 7 from J; bases not matched to a gene: 9. The CDR3 DNA is TGTGCCAGCAGCTCGCGGACTAGCTTGGGCGGGGAGCTGTTTTTT. Translation gives CASSSRTSLGGELFF.

This clone was found a few times. The gene calls are TRBV9 and TRBJ1-2; TRBD1 might be the D (6 bases). Trimming cost V 4 bases and J 2 bases, with 9 bases left between them. Germline V gene lookup returns CDR1 SGDLS and CDR2 YYNGEE. The CDR3 extends over 13 amino acids. CDR3 protein: CASSPQGNYGYTF. The CDR3 DNA follows: TGTGCCAGCAGCCCCCAGGGGAACTATGGCTACACCTTC.

The chain carries TRBV19 and TRBJ2-3; 11 nucleotides match TRBD2. CDR3 size: 16 residues. Germline V lookup: CDR1 LNHDA, CDR2 SQIVND (reference sequence). V dropped 6 bases and J dropped 2; count of bases not matched to a gene: 7. CDR3 amino acids: CASRRLAGMTTDTQYF. In DNA form, the CDR3 reads TGTGCCAGTAGAAGACTAGCGGGAATGACCACAGATACGCAGTATTTT.

This clone came up once. The chain couples TRBV12-3 or TRBV12-4 to TRBJ1-2; D gene uncertain. V lost 6 bases and J lost 2, with 10 bases in between. This CDR3 region has 13 residues. The DNA of the CDR3 is TGTGCCAGCAGCCGAGAGATAAACTATGGCTACACCTTC. Translation gives CASSREINYGYTF.

The chain uses TRBV7-2 and TRBJ2-7, with D unclear. Germline CDR1 is SGHTA and CDR2 is FQGNSA. Trimming pared 1 base from V and 6 bases from J, leaving 19 bases between. CDR3 length equals 16 residues. The CDR3 coding sequence is TGTGCCAGCAGCTTAGATGTCTTTAGTGAGAGTCGCGAGCAGTACTTC. Encoded protein: CASSLDVFSESREQYF.

V gene TRBV30 combines with J gene TRBJ1-5, with D unclear. The CDR3 totals 14 residues. V gave up 0 bases and J gave up 0 bases, with 6 bases separating them. Per germline, CDR1 GTSNPN and CDR2 SVGIG (reference sequence). Written as DNA, the CDR3 is TGTGCCTGGAGTGTAACTAATAGCAATCAGCCCCAGCATTTT. It specifies CAWSVTNSNQPQHF.

CDR3 DNA: TGTGCCACCAGCAGAGAGCAGGGGGCTAGAACTGAAGCTTTCTTT. Translated, it gives CATSREQGARTEAFF. The chain has TRBV15 and TRBJ1-1; TRBD1 matches at 8 bases. The germline CDR1 and CDR2 sequences are LNHNV and YYDKDF (reference sequence). J gave up 5 bases and V 0 bases, and 5 bases lay outside the gene matches. The CDR3 is 15 amino acids.

Only one count was recorded for this clone. The chain couples TRBV4-1 to TRBJ2-1; 7 nucleotides agree with TRBD2. CDR1 and CDR2 from the germline V gene are MGHRA and YSYEKL. The trim removed 5 bases at V and 3 bases at J, leaving 7 bases unmatched. This CDR3 region has 15 residues. CDR3: CASSRGEGFYNEQFF. The CDR3 DNA is TGCGCCAGCAGCAGAGGGGAGGGCTTCTACAATGAGCAGTTCTTC.

The genes are TRBV6-5 and TRBJ2-2; 8 bases match TRBD1. Germline assignment: CDR1 MNHEY and CDR2 SVGAGI. The CDR3 loop spans 16 amino acids. Trimming at V came to 0 bases and at J to 4 bases, leaving 4 bases not matched to a gene. CDR3: CASSYSVTGVTGELFF. The CDR3 region has the DNA TGTGCCAGCAGTTACTCCGTGACAGGGGTCACCGGGGAGCTGTTTTTT.

The chain links TRBV29-1 to TRBJ2-1; tentatively, D is TRBD1 (6 bases). CDR3 length: 12 residues. Germline V gene data show CDR1 as SQVTM and CDR2 as ANQGSEA. With 5 bases removed from V and 9 bases from J, the gap between germline ends came to 14 bases. The CDR3 here is CSVSTGYGEQFF. Here the CDR3 DNA reads TGCAGCGTTTCCACAGGGTACGGTGAGCAGTTCTTC.

The V call is TRBV5-1, the J call TRBJ1-1; a weak D match, TRBD1 (6 bases). Germline V gives CDR1 SGHRS, CDR2 YFSETQ. The CDR3 is 15 amino acids. V gave up 0 bases and J gave up 1 base, with 10 bases separating them. This CDR3 is CASSLDGQTNTEAFF. For the CDR3, the DNA is TGCGCCAGCAGCTTGGACGGACAGACGAACACTGAAGCTTTCTTT.

The CDR3 spells CAIRASGSPPYEQYF. CDR3 coding DNA: TGTGCCATCAGGGCTAGCGGGAGCCCCCCCTACGAGCAGTACTTC. The chain couples TRBV10-3 to TRBJ2-7; TRBD2 matches 10 bases. CDR1 and CDR2 from the germline V gene are ENHRY and SYGVKD. Trimming removed 6 bases from V and 2 bases from J; junction bases left unmatched: 7. This CDR3 spans 15 amino acids.

V and J are TRBV18 and TRBJ2-1; D may be TRBD2 (7 bases). The germline V gene encodes CDR1 KGHSH and CDR2 LQKENI. The CDR3 is made up of 13 amino acids. Trimming left V 3 bases short and J 7 bases short, with 10 bases between. This CDR3 is CASSPGGQNEQFF. The CDR3 DNA sequence: TGTGCCAGCTCACCGGGGGGGCAGAATGAGCAGTTCTTC.

Note on this clone: One end of the junction is discordant with germline, which a read error may explain. The chain carries TRBV7-3 and TRBJ1-5; 7 nucleotides agree with TRBD1. The germline CDR1 and CDR2 sequences are SGHTA and FQGTGA. This CDR3 spans 13 amino acids. The chain's CDR3 is CASSITGDQPQHF. In nucleotides, the CDR3 is TGTGCCAGCAGCATAACAGGGGATCAGCCCCAGCATTTT.

V gene TRBV4-3 combines with J gene TRBJ2-5; TRBD1 agrees at 12 bases. Germline CDR1 reads LGHNA; CDR2 reads YSLEER. The CDR3 is 14 residues long. The trim removed 4 bases at V and 5 bases at J, leaving 2 bases unmatched. The CDR3 here is CASSRDRGQETQYF. CDR3 nucleotide sequence: TGCGCCAGCAGCCGGGACAGGGGGCAGGAGACCCAGTACTTC.

The chain has TRBV6-5 and TRBJ2-7, with D perhaps TRBD1 (6 bases). From germline, CDR1 is MNHEY and CDR2 SVGAGI. V was clipped by 0 bases and J by 0 bases, with 9 bases between them. This CDR3 has 15 amino acids. For the CDR3, the DNA is TGTGCCAGCAGTTACTCTGCCAGGGGCTCCTACGAGCAGTACTTC. Amino acids: CASSYSARGSYEQYF.

The chain uses TRBV27 and TRBJ2-7, with D possibly TRBD2 on 7 matching bases. V gave up 2 bases and J gave up 4 bases, with 18 bases separating them. Germline CDR1 reads MNHEY; CDR2 reads SMNVEV (reference sequence). There are 16 residues in the CDR3. CDR3 protein: CASSLRLALRGYEQYF. The DNA for the CDR3 is TGTGCCAGCAGTTTAAGACTAGCACTGAGGGGGTACGAGCAGTACTTC.

The J gene is TRBJ1-3, the V gene TRBV3-1 (or the pseudogene TRBV3-2), with TRBD1 identical over 7 bases. This CDR3 has 15 residues. The J segment lost 2 bases and the V segment lost 2 bases, leaving 3 bases of the junction unmatched. CDR1 and CDR2 (germline): LGHDT, YNNKEL (reference sequence). The CDR3 coding sequence is TGTGCCAGCAGCCAAACGAGGGGGCCTGGAAACACCATATATTTT. It yields the protein CASSQTRGPGNTIYF.

The chain carries TRBV1 and TRBJ1-3; TRBD1 is the table's D call, not checked against the DNA. TRBV1 is given as a pseudogene. The CDR3 runs 16 residues. CDR3: CTSGDRLFRSGNTIYF. In DNA form, the CDR3 reads TGCACCAGCGGCGACAGGTTATTTCGCTCTGGAAACACCATATATTTT.

CDR3 sequence (DNA): TGCGCCAGCAGCTTGGGTTCGACAGGAAACTCTGGAAACACCATATATTTT. Translated: CASSLGSTGNSGNTIYF. The rearrangement joins TRBV5-1 to TRBJ1-3; the D gene is possibly TRBD1 (6 bases). The V end was cut by 0 bases, the J end by 0 bases, with 13 bases between. From germline, CDR1 is SGHRS and CDR2 YFSETQ. The CDR3 length is 17 residues.

This clone was observed a single time. The rearrangement joins TRBV6-6 to TRBJ1-5, with TRBD1 identical over 11 bases. Losses at the gene ends were 5 bases for V and 5 bases for J; bases not matched to a gene: 11. Germline assignment: CDR1 MNHNY and CDR2 SVGAGI (reference sequence). CDR3 length: 17 amino acids. DNA for the CDR3: TGTGCCAGCAGTAGATTACGCGGACAGGGGGCGGATCAGCCCCAGCATTTT. Amino acid sequence: CASSRLRGQGADQPQHF.